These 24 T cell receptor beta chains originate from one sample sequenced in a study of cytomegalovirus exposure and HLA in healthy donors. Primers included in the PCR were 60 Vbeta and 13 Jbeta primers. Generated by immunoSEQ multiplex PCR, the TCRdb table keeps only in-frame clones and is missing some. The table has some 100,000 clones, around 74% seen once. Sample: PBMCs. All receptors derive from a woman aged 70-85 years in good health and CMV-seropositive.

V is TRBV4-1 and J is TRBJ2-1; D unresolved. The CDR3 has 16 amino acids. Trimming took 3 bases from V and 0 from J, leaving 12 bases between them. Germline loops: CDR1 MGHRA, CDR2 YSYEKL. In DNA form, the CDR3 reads TGCGCCAGCAGCCAGATCCTAGTTGCCTCCTACAATGAGCAGTTCTTC. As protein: CASSQILVASYNEQFF.

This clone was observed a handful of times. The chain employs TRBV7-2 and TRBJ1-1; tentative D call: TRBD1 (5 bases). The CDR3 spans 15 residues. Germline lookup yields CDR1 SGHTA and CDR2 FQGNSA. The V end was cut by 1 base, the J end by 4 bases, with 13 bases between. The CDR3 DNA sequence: TGTGCCAGCAGCTTAGACAGGTCGGGCCTCACTGAAGCTTTCTTT. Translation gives CASSLDRSGLTEAFF.

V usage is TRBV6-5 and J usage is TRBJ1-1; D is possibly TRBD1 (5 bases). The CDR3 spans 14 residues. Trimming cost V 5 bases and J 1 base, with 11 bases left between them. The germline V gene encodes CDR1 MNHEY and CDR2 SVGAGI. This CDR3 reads CASSGAGPNTEAFF. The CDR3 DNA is TGTGCCAGCAGTGGGGCAGGGCCGAACACTGAAGCTTTCTTT.

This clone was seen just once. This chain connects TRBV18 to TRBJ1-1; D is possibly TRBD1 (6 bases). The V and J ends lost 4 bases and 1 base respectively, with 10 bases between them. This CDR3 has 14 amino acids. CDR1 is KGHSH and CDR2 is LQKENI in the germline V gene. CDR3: CASSRQASNTEAFF. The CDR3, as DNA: TGTGCCAGCTCACGACAGGCTTCGAACACTGAAGCTTTCTTT.

CDR3 sequence: CASSYRTGDYEQYF. CDR3 nucleotide sequence: TGTGCCAGCAGTTACAGGACAGGGGACTACGAGCAGTACTTC. The rearrangement uses TRBV6-5 and TRBJ2-7, with TRBD1 matching over 9 bases. The CDR3 consists of 14 residues. Germline V gene lookup returns CDR1 MNHEY and CDR2 SVGAGI. V dropped 2 bases and J dropped 3; count of bases not matched to a gene: 2.

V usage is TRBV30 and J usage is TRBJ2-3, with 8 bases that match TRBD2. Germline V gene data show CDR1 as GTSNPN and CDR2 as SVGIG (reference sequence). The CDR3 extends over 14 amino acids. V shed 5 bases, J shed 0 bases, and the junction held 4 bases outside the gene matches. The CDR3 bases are TGTGCCTGGGGAGCGGGAGTTAGCACAGATACGCAGTATTTT. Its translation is CAWGAGVSTDTQYF.

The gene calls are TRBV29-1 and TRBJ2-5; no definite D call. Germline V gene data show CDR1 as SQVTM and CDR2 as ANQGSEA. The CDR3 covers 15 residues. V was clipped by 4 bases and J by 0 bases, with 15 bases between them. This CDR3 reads CSVAFYSSDQETQYF. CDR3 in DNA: TGCAGCGTTGCATTTTACTCCTCTGACCAAGAGACCCAGTACTTC.

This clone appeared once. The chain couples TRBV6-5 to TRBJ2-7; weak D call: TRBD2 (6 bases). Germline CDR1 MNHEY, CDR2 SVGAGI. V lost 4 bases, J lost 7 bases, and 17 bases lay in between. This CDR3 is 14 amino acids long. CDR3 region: CASSSAGTRWEQYF. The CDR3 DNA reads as TGTGCCAGCAGTTCCGCCGGGACTCGCTGGGAGCAGTACTTC.

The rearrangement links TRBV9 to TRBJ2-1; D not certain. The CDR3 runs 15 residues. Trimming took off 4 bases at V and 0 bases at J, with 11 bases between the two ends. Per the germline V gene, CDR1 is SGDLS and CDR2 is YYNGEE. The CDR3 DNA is TGTGCCAGCAGCACCGAGATAAGCTCCTACAATGAGCAGTTCTTC. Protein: CASSTEISSYNEQFF. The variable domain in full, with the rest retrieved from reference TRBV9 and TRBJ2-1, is DSGVTQTPKHLITATGQRVTLRCSPRSGDLSVYWYQQSLDQGLQFLIQYYNGEERAKGNILERFSAQQFPDLHSELNLSSLELGDSALYFCASSTEISSYNEQFFGPGTRLTVL.

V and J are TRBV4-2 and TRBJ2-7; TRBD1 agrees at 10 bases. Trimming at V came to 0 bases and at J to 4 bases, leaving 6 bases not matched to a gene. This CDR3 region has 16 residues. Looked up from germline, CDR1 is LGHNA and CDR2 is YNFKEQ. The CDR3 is CASSQEGTGDRYEQYF. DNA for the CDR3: TGTGCCAGCAGCCAAGAAGGGACAGGGGATAGGTACGAGCAGTACTTC.

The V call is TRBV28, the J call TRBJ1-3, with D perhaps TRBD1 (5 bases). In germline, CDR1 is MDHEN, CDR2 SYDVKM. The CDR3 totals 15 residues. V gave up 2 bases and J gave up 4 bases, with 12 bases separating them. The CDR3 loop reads CASSLGGRRGNTIYF. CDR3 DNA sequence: TGTGCCAGCAGTTTAGGGGGGAGAAGGGGAAACACCATATATTTT.

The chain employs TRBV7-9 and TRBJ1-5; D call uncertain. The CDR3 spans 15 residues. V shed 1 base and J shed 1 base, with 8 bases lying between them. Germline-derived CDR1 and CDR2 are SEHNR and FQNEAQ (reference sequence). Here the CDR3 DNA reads TGTGCCAGCAGCTTAGGACACGGAAGCAATCAGCCCCAGCATTTT. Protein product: CASSLGHGSNQPQHF.

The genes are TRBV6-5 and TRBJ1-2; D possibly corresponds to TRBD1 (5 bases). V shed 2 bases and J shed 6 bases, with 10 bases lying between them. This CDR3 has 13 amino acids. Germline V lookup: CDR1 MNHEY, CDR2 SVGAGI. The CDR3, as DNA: TGTGCCAGCAGTTACCGTCAGGGTGATGGCTACACCTTC. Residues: CASSYRQGDGYTF.

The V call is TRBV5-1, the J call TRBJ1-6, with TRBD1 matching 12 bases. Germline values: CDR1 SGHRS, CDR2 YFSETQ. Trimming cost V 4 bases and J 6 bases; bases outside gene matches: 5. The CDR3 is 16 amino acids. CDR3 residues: CASSGGTGGGNSPLHF. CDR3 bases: TGCGCCAGCAGCGGAGGGACAGGGGGCGGTAATTCACCCCTCCACTTT.

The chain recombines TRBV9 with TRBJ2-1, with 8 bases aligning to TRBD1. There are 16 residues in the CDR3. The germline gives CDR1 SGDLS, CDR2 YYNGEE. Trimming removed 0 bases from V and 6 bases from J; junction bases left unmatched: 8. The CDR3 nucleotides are TGTGCCAGCAGCGTAGCTTCCGGACAGGGTGGCAATGAGCAGTTCTTC. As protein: CASSVASGQGGNEQFF.

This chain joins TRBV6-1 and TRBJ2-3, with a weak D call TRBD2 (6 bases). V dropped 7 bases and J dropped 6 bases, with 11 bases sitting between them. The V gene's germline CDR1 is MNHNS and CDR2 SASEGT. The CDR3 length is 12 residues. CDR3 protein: CASTFRGDTQYF. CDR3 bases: TGTGCCAGCACTTTTCGGGGGGATACGCAGTATTTT.

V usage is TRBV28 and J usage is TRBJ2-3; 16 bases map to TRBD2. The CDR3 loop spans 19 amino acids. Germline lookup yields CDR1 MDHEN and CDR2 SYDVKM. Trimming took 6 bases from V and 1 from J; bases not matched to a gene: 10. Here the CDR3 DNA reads TGTGCCAGCAGCCCGAGGACCGGGACTAGCGGGAGGGGCACAGATACGCAGTATTTT. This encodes CASSPRTGTSGRGTDTQYF.

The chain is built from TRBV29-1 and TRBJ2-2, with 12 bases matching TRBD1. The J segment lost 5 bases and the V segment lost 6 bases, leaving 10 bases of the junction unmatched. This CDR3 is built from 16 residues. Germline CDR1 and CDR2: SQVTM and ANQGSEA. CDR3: CSVAGTGGWGTGELFF. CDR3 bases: TGCAGCGTGGCTGGGACAGGGGGCTGGGGGACCGGGGAGCTGTTTTTT.

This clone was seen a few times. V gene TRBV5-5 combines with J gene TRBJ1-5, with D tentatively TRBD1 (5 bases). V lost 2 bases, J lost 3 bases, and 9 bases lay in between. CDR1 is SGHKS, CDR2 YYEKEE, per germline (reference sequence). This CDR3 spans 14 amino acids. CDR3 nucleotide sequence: TGTGCCAGCAGCTTTGGAGGGGACAATCAGCCCCAGCATTTT. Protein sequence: CASSFGGDNQPQHF.

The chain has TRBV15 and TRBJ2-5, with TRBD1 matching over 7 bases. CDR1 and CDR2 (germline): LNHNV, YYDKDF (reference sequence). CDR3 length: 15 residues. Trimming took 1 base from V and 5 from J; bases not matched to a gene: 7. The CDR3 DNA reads TGTGCCACCAGCAGAGGGACAGGCCAGGAGGAGACCCAGTACTTC. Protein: CATSRGTGQEETQYF.

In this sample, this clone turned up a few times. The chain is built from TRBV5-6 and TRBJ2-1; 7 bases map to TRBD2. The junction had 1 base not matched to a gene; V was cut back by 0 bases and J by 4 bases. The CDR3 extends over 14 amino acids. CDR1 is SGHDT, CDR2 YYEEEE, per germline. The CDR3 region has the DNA TGTGCCAGCAGCTTGGGGGGACTATACAATGAGCAGTTCTTC. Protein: CASSLGGLYNEQFF. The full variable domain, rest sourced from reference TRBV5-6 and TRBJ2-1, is DAGVTQSPTHLIKTRGQQVTLRCSPKSGHDTVSWYQQALGQGPQFIFQYYEEEERQRGNFPDRFSGHQFPNYSSELNVNALLLGDSALYLCASSLGGLYNEQFFGPGTRLTVL.

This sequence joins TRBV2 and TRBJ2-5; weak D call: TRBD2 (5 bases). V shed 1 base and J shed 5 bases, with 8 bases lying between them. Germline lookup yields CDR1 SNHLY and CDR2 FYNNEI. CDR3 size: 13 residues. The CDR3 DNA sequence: TGTGCCAGCAGTGAAGGTCTAGCTGAGACCCAGTACTTC. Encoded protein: CASSEGLAETQYF.

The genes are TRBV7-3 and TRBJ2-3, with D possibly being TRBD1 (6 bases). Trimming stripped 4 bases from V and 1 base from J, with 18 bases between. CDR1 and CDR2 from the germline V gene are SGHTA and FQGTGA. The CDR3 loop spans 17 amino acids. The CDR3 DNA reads TGTGCCAGCAGCTCCAACAGGGTTTTGGTCGGCACAGATACGCAGTATTTT. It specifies CASSSNRVLVGTDTQYF.

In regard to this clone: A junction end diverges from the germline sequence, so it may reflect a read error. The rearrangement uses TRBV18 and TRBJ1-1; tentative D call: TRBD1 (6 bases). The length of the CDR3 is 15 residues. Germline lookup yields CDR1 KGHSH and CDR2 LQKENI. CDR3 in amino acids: CASSTTGDQNTEAFF. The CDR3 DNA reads TGTGCTAGCTCTACGACAGGCGACCAGAACACTGAAGCTTTCTTT.